This T cell receptor beta chain was captured in a study of CD8 T cells in Susac syndrome (dated by TCRdb to between 2017 and 2020). Turning to the overall study: Repertoire sequencing was used to test whether CD8+ T cell activation and differentiation in Susac syndrome was antigen driven.

Here is what the overall study found, with its caveats: The study acknowledged that relatively few individuals were included in the TCR sequencing and HLA analysis.

Its CDR3 holds 15 amino acids, cysteine through phenylalanine. Solely the CDR3 DNA is kept, with 45 bases framed from the first base. CDR1 MGHRA and CDR2 YSYEKL were looked up in the germline V gene. Trimming takes 2 bases off V and 6 bases off J; junction bases not matched to a gene: 6. Peripheral blood CD8+ and CD4+ T cells from healthy donors, Susac syndrome patients and multiple sclerosis patients were profiled using high-throughput TCR beta sequencing. The multiple sclerosis controls were treatment-naive patients whose relapsing-remitting disease, either stable or active, fulfilled the revised McDonald criteria. Bulk CD8+ and CD4+ T cells were purified by magnetic negative isolation, whereas CD8+ TEMRA cells were enriched by FACS. Blood was drawn into EDTA tubes, processed within 24 hours, and PBMCs were isolated by density gradient centrifugation. PBMCs intended for TCR sequencing were cryopreserved in liquid nitrogen and thawed later in a water bath at 37 degrees C. A purity of at least 90% was achieved for sorted or isolated CD4+, CD8+ and CD8+ TEMRA cells.

RNA was extracted using the RNeasy kit, and roughly 0.5 to 1 microgram was reverse transcribed with random hexamers. The immunoSEQ multiplex PCR assay, which covers 54 Vbeta and 13 Jbeta segments, was used to amplify TCR beta CDR3 regions. To correct PCR amplification bias, a synthetic template baseline was used for both primer optimization and computational correction. The authors' analysis ran thus. Reads were assigned to V, D and J genes according to IMGT and analyzed in immunoSEQ Analyzer, with only productive sequences retained. To calculate clonality, Shannon entropy was normalized by log2 of the number of productive unique sequences and then subtracted from one. For each patient and control, public and private clones were evaluated within the 100 most prevalent clones. Susac-specific clones were defined as absent from healthy and MS cohorts, over a thousand published viral clones and other ImmuneACCESS disease sequences. TCRdb trimmed the raw reads at Q25, called clones with MiXCR and kept productive beta chains. Rows are combined by CDR3 protein, so each entry shows the most common genes and DNA. TCRdb, rather than the study authors, made the V and J calls. In this sample the table shows 150,000 to 200,000 distinct CDR3 sequences, about 93% of which occur a single time. Under 0.095% of the sample is in the top ten clones.

As concerns this clonotype: What antigen it recognizes has not been identified. No base quality information exists; no much larger clone differs at one position.

The sample was CD4+ T cells from PBMCs. The rearranged chain carries TRBV4-1 and TRBJ1-3, with 8 bases in between that match TRBD1. The clonotype originates from a human donor with multiple sclerosis. Here the CDR3 is given as CASSQQGASENTIYF. The DNA sequence reads TGCGCCAGCAGCCAACAGGGGGCTTCGGAAAACACCATATATTTT.